The present T cell receptor beta chain was sequenced within a study of human T cells and chemical hapten exposure. Study context: The patients were mostly female; they had alopecia areata, totalis or universalis. Study observations and caveats: No change in TCRs above 1 in 1000 frequency was produced by DPC sensitization.

The time point is: pre-sensitization, week 0. Treatment described: therapeutic diphenylcyclopropenone sensitization with weekly scalp DPC. V lost 0 bases and J lost 2, with 12 bases in between. The CDR3 runs 15 residues. Germline assignment: CDR1 SGHRS and CDR2 YFSETQ. TCRdb analysed the RACE reads with MiXCR anew, one entry per CDR3 protein. This sample yields about 270,000 distinct CDR3 sequences, of which over 7.5% are seen a single time; approximately 1.2% belongs to the top ten. This clonotype was found a few times. Its target is not known. This sequence was found in a man between 18 and 35 years old with alopecia areata. Some clones in this sample may be carry-over from other donors' samples. J is TRBJ2-7 and V is TRBV5-1; no clear D. Sequencing was performed on whole blood, taken in connection with sensitization to the hapten diphenylcyclopropenone (DPC). CDR3 in amino acids: CASSLVGESAYEQYF. CDR3 in DNA: TGCGCCAGCAGCTTGGTTGGAGAAAGCGCCTACGAGCAGTACTTC.